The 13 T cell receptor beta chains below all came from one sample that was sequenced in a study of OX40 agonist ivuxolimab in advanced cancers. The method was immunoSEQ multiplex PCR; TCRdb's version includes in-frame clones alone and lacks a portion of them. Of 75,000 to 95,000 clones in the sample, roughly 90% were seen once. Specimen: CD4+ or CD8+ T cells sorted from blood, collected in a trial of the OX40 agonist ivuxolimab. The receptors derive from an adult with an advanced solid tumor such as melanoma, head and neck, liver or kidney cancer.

The CDR3 nucleotides are TGTGCCAGCTCTGTGTGGGATCAGCCCCAGCATTTT. This codes for CASSVWDQPQHF. The genes are TRBV6-6 and TRBJ1-5, with unresolved D. The CDR3 totals 12 residues. CDR1 and CDR2 (germline): MNHNY, SVGAGI (reference sequence). The V end lost 8 bases, the J end lost 5 bases, and 10 bases lay between the germline ends.

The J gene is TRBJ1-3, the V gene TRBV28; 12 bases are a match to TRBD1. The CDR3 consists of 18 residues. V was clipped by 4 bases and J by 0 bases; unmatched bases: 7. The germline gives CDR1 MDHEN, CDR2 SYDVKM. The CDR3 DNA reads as TGTGCCAGCAGTTCCGGGACAGGGGGCCGTTACTCTGGAAACACCATATATTTT. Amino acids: CASSSGTGGRYSGNTIYF.

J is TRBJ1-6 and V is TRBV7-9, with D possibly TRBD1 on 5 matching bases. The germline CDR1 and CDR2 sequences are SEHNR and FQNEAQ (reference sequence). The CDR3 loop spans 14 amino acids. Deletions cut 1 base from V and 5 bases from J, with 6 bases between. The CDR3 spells CASSLVRDNSPLHF. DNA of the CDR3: TGTGCCAGCAGCTTAGTCAGGGATAATTCACCCCTCCACTTT.

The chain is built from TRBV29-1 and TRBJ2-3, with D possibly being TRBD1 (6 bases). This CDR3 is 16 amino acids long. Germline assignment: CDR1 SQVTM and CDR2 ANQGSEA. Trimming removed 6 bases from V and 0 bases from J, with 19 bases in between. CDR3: CSVDTSMQGSTDTQYF. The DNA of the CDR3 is TGCAGCGTAGACACCAGCATGCAGGGGAGCACAGATACGCAGTATTTT.

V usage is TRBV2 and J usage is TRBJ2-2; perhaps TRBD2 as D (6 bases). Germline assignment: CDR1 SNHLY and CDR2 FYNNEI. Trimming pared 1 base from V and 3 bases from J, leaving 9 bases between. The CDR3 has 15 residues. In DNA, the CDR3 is TGTGCCAGCAGTGAAGTGGTAGCGGACACCGGGGAGCTGTTTTTT. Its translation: CASSEVVADTGELFF.

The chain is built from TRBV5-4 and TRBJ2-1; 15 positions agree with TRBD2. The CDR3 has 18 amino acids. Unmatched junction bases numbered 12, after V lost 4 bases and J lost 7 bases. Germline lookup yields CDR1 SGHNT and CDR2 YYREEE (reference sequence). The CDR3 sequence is CASSGPGLAGGLGNEQFF. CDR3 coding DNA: TGTGCCAGCAGCGGACCGGGACTAGCGGGGGGTCTGGGGAATGAGCAGTTCTTC. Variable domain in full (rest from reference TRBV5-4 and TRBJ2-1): ETGVTQSPTHLIKTRGQQVTLRCSSQSGHNTVSWYQQALGQGPQFIFQYYREEENGRGNFPPRFSGLQFPNYSSELNVNALELDDSALYLCASSGPGLAGGLGNEQFFGPGTRLTVL.

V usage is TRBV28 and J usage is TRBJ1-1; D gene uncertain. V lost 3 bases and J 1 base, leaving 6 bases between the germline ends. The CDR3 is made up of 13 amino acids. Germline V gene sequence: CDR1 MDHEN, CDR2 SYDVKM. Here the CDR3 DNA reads TGTGCCAGCAGTTTCTGGGAGAACACTGAAGCTTTCTTT. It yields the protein CASSFWENTEAFF.

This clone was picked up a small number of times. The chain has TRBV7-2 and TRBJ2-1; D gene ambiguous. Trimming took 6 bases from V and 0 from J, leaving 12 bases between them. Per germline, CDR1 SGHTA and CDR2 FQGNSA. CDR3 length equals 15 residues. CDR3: CASSRRQSSYNEQFF. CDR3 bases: TGTGCCAGCAGTCGTCGGCAGAGCTCCTACAATGAGCAGTTCTTC.

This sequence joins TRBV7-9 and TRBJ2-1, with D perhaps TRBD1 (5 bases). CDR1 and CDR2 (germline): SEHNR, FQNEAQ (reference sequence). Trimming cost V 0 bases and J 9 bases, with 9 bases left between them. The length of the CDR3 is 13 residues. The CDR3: CASSLAAQGEQFF. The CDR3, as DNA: TGTGCCAGCAGCTTAGCGGCCCAGGGTGAGCAGTTCTTC.

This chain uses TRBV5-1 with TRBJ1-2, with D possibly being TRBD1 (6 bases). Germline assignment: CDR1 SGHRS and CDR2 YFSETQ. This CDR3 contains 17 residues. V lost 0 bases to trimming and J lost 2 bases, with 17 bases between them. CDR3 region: CASSLGAGALTNYGYTF. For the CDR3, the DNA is TGCGCCAGCAGCTTGGGGGCAGGGGCATTGACAAACTATGGCTACACCTTC.

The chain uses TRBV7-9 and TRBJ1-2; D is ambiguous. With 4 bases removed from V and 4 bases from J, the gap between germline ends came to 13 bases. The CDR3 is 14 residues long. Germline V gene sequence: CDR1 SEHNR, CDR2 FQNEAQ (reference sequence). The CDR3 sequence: CASSSPDAVYGYTF. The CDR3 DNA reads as TGTGCCAGCAGCTCTCCTGATGCGGTCTATGGCTACACCTTC.

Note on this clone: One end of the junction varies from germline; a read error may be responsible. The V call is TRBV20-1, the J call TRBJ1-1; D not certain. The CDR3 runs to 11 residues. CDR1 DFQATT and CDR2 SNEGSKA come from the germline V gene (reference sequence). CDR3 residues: CSARGNNEAFF. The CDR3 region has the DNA TGCAGTGCTAGGGGGAACAATGAAGCTTTCTTT.

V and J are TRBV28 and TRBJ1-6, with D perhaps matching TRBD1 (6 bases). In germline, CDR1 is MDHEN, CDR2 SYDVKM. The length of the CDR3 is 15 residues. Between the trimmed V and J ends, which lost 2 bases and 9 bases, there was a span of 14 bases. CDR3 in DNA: TGTGCCAGCAGTTTAGTAGGGGGGCCCGGTTCACCCCTCCACTTT. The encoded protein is CASSLVGGPGSPLHF.